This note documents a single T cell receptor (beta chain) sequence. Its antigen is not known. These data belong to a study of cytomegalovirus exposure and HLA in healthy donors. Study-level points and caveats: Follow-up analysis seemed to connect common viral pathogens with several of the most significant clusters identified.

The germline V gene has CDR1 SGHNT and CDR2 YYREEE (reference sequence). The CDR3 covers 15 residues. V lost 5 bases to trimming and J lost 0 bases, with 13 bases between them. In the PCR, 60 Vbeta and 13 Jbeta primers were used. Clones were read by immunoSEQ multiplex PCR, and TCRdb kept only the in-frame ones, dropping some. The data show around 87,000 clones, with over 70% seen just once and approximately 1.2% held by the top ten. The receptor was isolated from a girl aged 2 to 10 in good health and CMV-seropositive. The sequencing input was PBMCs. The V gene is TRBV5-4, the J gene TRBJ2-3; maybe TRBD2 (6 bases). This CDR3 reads CASSLSGTSTDTQYF. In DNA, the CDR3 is TGTGCCAGCAGTCTTTCCGGGACTAGCACAGATACGCAGTATTTT. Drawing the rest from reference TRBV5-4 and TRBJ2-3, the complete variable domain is ETGVTQSPTHLIKTRGQQVTLRCSSQSGHNTVSWYQQALGQGPQFIFQYYREEENGRGNFPPRFSGLQFPNYSSELNVNALELDDSALYLCASSLSGTSTDTQYFGPGTRLTVL.